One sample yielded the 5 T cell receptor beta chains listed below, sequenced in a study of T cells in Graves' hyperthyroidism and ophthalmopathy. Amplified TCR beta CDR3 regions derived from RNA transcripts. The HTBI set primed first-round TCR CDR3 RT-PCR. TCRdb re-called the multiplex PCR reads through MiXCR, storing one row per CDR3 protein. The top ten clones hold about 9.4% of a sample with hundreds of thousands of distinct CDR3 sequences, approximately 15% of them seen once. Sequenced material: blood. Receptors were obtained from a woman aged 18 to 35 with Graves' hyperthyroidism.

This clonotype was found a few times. The CDR3 sequence is CASSLEPGVNTEAFF. The CDR3 nucleotides read TGTGCCAGCAGCTTAGAGCCGGGGGTGAACACTGAAGCTTTCTTT. The chain has TRBV7-2 and TRBJ1-1; possible D gene TRBD1, 5 bases. The V gene lost 1 base and the J gene lost 0 bases, with 9 bases spanning the gap. The germline V gene has CDR1 SGHTA and CDR2 FQGNSA. CDR3 length equals 15 residues.

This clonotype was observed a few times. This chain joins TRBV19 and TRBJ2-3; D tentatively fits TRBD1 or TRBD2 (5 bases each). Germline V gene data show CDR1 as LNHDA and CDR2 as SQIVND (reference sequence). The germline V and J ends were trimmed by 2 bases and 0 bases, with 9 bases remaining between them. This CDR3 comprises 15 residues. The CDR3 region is CASSITGGSTDTQYF. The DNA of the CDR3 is TGTGCCAGTAGTATAACAGGCGGGAGCACAGATACGCAGTATTTT.

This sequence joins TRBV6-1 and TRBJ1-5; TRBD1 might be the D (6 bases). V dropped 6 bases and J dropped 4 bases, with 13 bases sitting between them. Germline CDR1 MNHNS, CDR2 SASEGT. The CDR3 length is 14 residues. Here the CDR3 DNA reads TGTGCCAGCAGAGTACAGGGTCGTAATCAGCCCCAGCATTTT. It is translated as CASRVQGRNQPQHF.

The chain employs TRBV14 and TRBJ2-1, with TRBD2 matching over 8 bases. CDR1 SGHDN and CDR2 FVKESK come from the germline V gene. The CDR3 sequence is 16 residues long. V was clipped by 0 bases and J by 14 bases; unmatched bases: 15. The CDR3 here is CASSQEIDPRGGREFF. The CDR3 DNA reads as TGTGCCAGCAGCCAAGAAATCGATCCTCGGGGGGGAAGAGAGTTCTTC.

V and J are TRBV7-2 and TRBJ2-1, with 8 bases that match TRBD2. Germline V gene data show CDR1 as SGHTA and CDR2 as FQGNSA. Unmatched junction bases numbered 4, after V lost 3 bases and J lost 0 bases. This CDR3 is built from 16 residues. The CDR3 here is CASSFNSGSSYNEQFF. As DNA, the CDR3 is TGTGCCAGCAGCTTCAACAGCGGGAGCTCCTACAATGAGCAGTTCTTC.